This T cell receptor beta chain was documented in a study of cytotoxic CD8 clonotypes in ibrutinib-treated CLL. Produced via immunoSEQ multiplex PCR; TCRdb's table is partial and in-frame only. The sample consists of 140,000 to 150,000 clones, roughly three quarters of them appearing once. With cryopreserved PBMCs as the source, around 1.9 micrograms of genomic DNA went to TCR beta libraries. The sequencing used PBMCs, collected after 24 months of ibrutinib treatment. This receptor was taken from a human donor with chronic lymphocytic leukemia.

The CDR3 reads CASSSADYLTYEQYF. The DNA for the CDR3 is TGTGCCAGCTCATCCGCGGACTATCTAACCTACGAGCAGTACTTC. V gene TRBV18 combines with J gene TRBJ2-7; possibly TRBD2 for D (6 bases). Germline V gene data show CDR1 as KGHSH and CDR2 as LQKENI. The CDR3 sequence is 15 residues long. Trimming removed 5 bases at V and 2 bases at J, with 16 bases between.